This is a list of T cell receptor beta chains from one sample in a study of T cells in Graves' hyperthyroidism and ophthalmopathy. TCRdb recomputed calls from the multiplex PCR reads with MiXCR, one row per CDR3 protein. The sample includes roughly 280,000 distinct CDR3 sequences, roughly 22% of them seen just once. The sequenced sample was blood. Source of these receptors: a man aged 30 to 45 with Graves' ophthalmopathy. Both conserved end residues are part of each CDR3. D genes are given only for firm matches. The size entry is marked missing in some rows and otherwise reads once, few, many or a size class.

J,D,V,size,CDR3,DNA
TRBJ1-4,.,TRBV9,.,CASSVEGWDEKLFF,TGTGCCAGCAGCGTAGAGGGATGGGATGAAAAACTGTTTTTT
TRBJ2-1,TRBD2,TRBV5-8,.,CASSLELAGGPWSEQFF,TGTGCCAGCAGCTTGGAACTAGCGGGAGGCCCCTGGAGTGAGCAGTTCTTC
TRBJ2-6,.,TRBV30,.,CAWSPYGLANVLTF,TGTGCCTGGAGTCCCTACGGTTTGGCCAACGTCCTGACTTTC
TRBJ2-7,.,TRBV28,.,CASSLVSSWEKTYEQYF,TGTGCCAGCAGTTTAGTTAGTTCGTGGGAAAAGACCTACGAGCAGTACTTC
TRBJ1-5,TRBD1,TRBV12-3/TRBV12-4,.,CASSRGQGAGGNQPQHF,TGTGCCAGCAGTAGGGGACAGGGGGCCGGTGGCAATCAGCCCCAGCATTTT
TRBJ1-4,TRBD1,TRBV20-1,.,CSARADRGGEKLFF,TGCAGTGCTAGGGCTGACAGGGGGGGTGAAAAACTGTTTTTT
TRBJ2-7,.,TRBV7-9,many,CASSLEGRTYEQYF,TGTGCCAGCAGCTTAGAGGGACGGACCTACGAGCAGTACTTC
TRBJ1-3,.,TRBV3-1,.,CASGSWHQSSSGNTIYF,TGTGCCAGCGGGTCCTGGCACCAGAGCAGCTCTGGAAACACCATATATTTT
TRBJ2-5,TRBD2,TRBV18,.,CASSLIRPSGMETQYF,TGTGCCAGCTCACTTATTAGGCCTAGCGGGATGGAGACCCAGTACTTC
TRBJ2-7,.,TRBV29-1,many,CSIKPGPLAYEQYF,TGCAGCATAAAACCGGGACCACTTGCCTACGAGCAGTACTTC
TRBJ1-1,.,TRBV9,.,CASSVGGGPEAFF,TGTGCCAGCAGCGTGGGGGGAGGGCCTGAAGCTTTCTTT
TRBJ1-3,.,TRBV12-3/TRBV12-4,.,CASSESGAQGNTIYF,TGCGCCAGCAGTGAGTCAGGGGCACAAGGAAACACCATATATTTT
TRBJ2-7,TRBD2,TRBV12-3/TRBV12-4,many,CASSDTSGSYEQYF,TGTGCCAGCAGCGACACTAGCGGGAGCTACGAGCAGTACTTC
TRBJ1-5,TRBD1,TRBV6-1,.,CASTEGRGRGDNQPQHF,TGTGCCAGCACCGAAGGGAGGGGGCGTGGGGACAATCAGCCCCAGCATTTT
TRBJ1-6,.,TRBV2,few,CASSEVSPLHF,TGTGCCAGCAGTGAGGTTTCACCCCTCCACTTT
TRBJ2-3,.,TRBV11-1,many,CASSHRQGVTDTQYF,TGTGCCAGCAGCCATCGGCAGGGTGTTACAGATACGCAGTATTTT
TRBJ2-5,.,TRBV9,few,CASSVRQPLQETQYF,TGTGCCAGCAGCGTAAGACAGCCACTACAAGAGACCCAGTACTTC
TRBJ2-2,.,TRBV5-1,.,CASSLAVLATGELFF,TGCGCCAGCAGCTTGGCGGTCTTAGCCACCGGGGAGCTGTTTTTT
TRBJ2-5,TRBD2,TRBV3-1,.,CASSRSPGGETQYF,TGTGCCAGCAGCCGATCTCCCGGGGGGGAGACCCAGTACTTC
TRBJ2-1,TRBD2,TRBV5-1,.,CASSTGLAGVNNEQFF,TGCGCCAGCAGCACCGGACTAGCGGGAGTTAACAATGAGCAGTTCTTC
TRBJ2-2,TRBD2,TRBV19,.,CASSSFWGGRVDTGELFF,TGTGCCAGTAGTTCCTTCTGGGGCGGGAGGGTGGACACCGGGGAGCTGTTTTTT
TRBJ2-7,.,TRBV2,few,CASAPQGYEQYF,TGTGCCAGCGCCCCACAGGGTTACGAGCAGTACTTC
TRBJ2-4,TRBD1,TRBV5-8,.,CASSRDWDRRNIQYF,TGTGCCAGCAGCCGGGATTGGGACAGAAGAAACATTCAGTACTTC
TRBJ1-1,.,TRBV30,many,CAWRKGNTEAFF,TGTGCCTGGAGGAAAGGGAACACTGAAGCTTTCTTT
TRBJ2-2,.,TRBV9,.,CASSEDSLMNTGELFF,TGTGCCAGCAGCGAGGACAGCCTGATGAACACCGGGGAGCTGTTTTTT
TRBJ2-7,.,TRBV3-1,.,CASSPEWGHGQCF,TGTGCCAGCAGCCCAGAGTGGGGCCACGGGCAGTGCTTC
TRBJ1-2,.,TRBV29-1,.,CSGQTGNYGYTF,TGCAGCGGTCAGACAGGAAACTATGGCTACACCTTC
TRBJ2-1,TRBD2,TRBV14,.,CASSQDMVAGVYNEQFF,TGTGCCAGCAGCCAAGACATGGTAGCGGGAGTGTACAATGAGCAGTTCTTC
TRBJ2-1,TRBD2,TRBV5-1,.,CASSLWLAGGYNEQFF,TGCGCCAGCAGCTTGTGGCTAGCGGGAGGCTACAATGAGCAGTTCTTC
TRBJ2-6,.,TRBV2,.,CASTGTHVSGANVLTF,TGTGCCAGCACCGGGACTCATGTCTCTGGGGCCAACGTCCTGACTTTC
TRBJ1-5,.,TRBV9,few,CASSVAGSENQPQHF,TGTGCCAGCAGCGTAGCCGGCAGCGAAAATCAGCCCCAGCATTTT
TRBJ2-7,TRBD2,TRBV19,.,CASSMGGNSYEQYF,TGTGCCAGTAGTATGGGGGGGAACTCCTACGAGCAGTACTTC
TRBJ2-2,.,TRBV5-1,.,CASSSGTWANGELFF,TGTGCCAGCAGCTCCGGGACATGGGCGAACGGGGAGCTGTTTTTT